This T cell receptor (beta chain) was sequenced for a study of response to subunit inactivated influenza vaccine. This CDR3 has 17 residues. The V gene's germline CDR1 is LGHNA and CDR2 YSLEER. J lost 2 bases, V lost 2 bases, and 4 bases had no gene match. TCRdb fed the RT-PCR reads into MiXCR, producing one record per CDR3 protein. The table includes about 650,000 distinct CDR3 sequences, around 13% detected once. The TCR originated in a man between 45 and 60 years old who received an inactivated influenza vaccine. Sequences were derived from PBMCs from blood, sampled 14 to 15 days before vaccination. The V gene is TRBV4-3, the J gene TRBJ1-4; 11 bases are shared with TRBD1. CDR3 nucleotides: TGCGCCAGCAGCCAACGGACAGGGGGCAACACTAATGAAAAACTGTTTTTT. It translates to CASSQRTGGNTNEKLFF.